This T cell receptor beta chain was recovered during a study of post-analysis software for immune sequencing data. Background on the study: Recorded subtypes: relapsing-remitting, secondary progressive, progressive-relapsing; some patients unannotated. Study-level findings and limits: Multiple sclerosis patients had significantly lower normalized Chao1 diversity than controls. Five TRBV segments, including TRBV5-6, TRBV5-1 and TRBV20-1, were more frequent in patients than controls.

This CDR3 is 12 amino acids long. Per the germline V gene, CDR1 is MGHDK and CDR2 is SYGVNS. V shed 6 bases and J shed 2 bases, with 8 bases lying between them. Unique-molecular-identifier-tagged TCR beta cDNA libraries were used. MiXCR was run by TCRdb on the PCR reads, yielding one entry per CDR3 protein. This table holds 750,000 to 950,000 distinct CDR3 sequences, around 50% found once. A note on this clonotype: What it binds is unknown.

The chain joins TRBV25-1 to TRBJ2-7; D could derive from TRBD1 or TRBD2 (5 bases each). The specimen sequenced was blood. This TCR was sampled from a girl between 10 and 17 years old with multiple sclerosis. Written as DNA, the CDR3 is TGTGCCAGCAGACCGGGACCCTACGAGCAGTACTTC. Translation gives CASRPGPYEQYF.